This TCR beta chain is from a study of T-cell memory formation after mild COVID-19. The germline gives CDR1 LGHNA, CDR2 YSLEER. The V end lost 0 bases, the J end lost 0 bases, and 12 bases lay between the germline ends. The CDR3 has 17 residues. TCRdb ran MiXCR on the 5' RACE reads and lists one entry per CDR3 protein. The sample includes roughly 600,000 distinct CDR3 sequences, approximately 18% of them seen just once. This clonotype has just a few counts. V gene TRBV4-3 combines with J gene TRBJ2-4; tentative D call: TRBD2 (6 bases). Sequenced material: PBMCs or a T cell subset sorted from them (not recorded which). The sequence was collected from an adult woman who had mild COVID-19 (a few samples of this study predate the infection). Cell type and time point are not known. CDR3 DNA: TGCGCCAGCAGCCAAGATCGACGGGGAGGAGCCAAAAACATTCAGTACTTC. Translating it yields CASSQDRRGGAKNIQYF.